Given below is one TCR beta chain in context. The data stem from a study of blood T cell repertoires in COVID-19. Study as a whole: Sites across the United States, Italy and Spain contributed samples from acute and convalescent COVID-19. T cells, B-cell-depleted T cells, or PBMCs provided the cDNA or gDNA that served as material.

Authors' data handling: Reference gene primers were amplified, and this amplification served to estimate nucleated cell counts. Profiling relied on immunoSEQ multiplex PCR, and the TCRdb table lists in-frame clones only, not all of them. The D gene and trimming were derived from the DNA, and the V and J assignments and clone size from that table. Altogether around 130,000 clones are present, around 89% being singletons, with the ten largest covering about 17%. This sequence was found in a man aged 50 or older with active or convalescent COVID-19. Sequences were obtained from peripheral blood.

The CDR3 nucleotides read TGTGCCAGCAGTTATTGGCGGGGGCAAGAGACCCAGTACTTC. Protein product: CASSYWRGQETQYF. The chain couples TRBV6-2 or TRBV6-3 to TRBJ2-5, with 7 bases identical to TRBD2. The CDR3 length is 14 residues. Per germline, CDR1 MNHEY and CDR2 SVGEGT. J lost 2 bases, V lost 3 bases, and 3 bases had no gene match.